These 21 T cell receptor beta chains came from one sample sequenced in a study of T cell responses to AZD1222 COVID-19 vaccine. Here immunoSEQ multiplex PCR was the method, and the copy in TCRdb shows in-frame clones only, minus some. Counted here are 84,000 or so clones, 75% to 90% occurring once; the ten biggest clones make up about 28%. This specimen consisted of peripheral blood, obtained on day 0 of AZD1222 vaccination. The receptors shown here come from an adult in good health.

The rearrangement links TRBV7-9 to TRBJ2-1; D remains unclear. Germline-derived CDR1 and CDR2 are SEHNR and FQNEAQ (reference sequence). The ends were cut back, 3 bases at V and 5 bases at J, with 5 bases in the middle. The CDR3 is 12 residues long. The CDR3 coding sequence is TGTGCCAGCAGCTTCGGAAACAATGAGCAGTTCTTC. Translated, it gives CASSFGNNEQFF.

The J gene is TRBJ1-5, the V gene TRBV7-2; TRBD1 is a possible D gene (5 bases). CDR1 is SGHTA, CDR2 FQGNSA, per germline. The CDR3 loop spans 17 amino acids. V was shortened by 5 bases and J by 2 bases, with 19 bases between the two germline ends. The CDR3 spells CASSPLAGWAGNQPQHF. The CDR3 DNA sequence: TGTGCCAGCAGCCCCTTAGCAGGGTGGGCCGGCAATCAGCCCCAGCATTTT.

The chain uses TRBV27 and TRBJ2-1, with 7 positions matching TRBD1. CDR1 is MNHEY and CDR2 is SMNVEV in the germline V gene (reference sequence). The CDR3 contains 16 residues. Trimming took 6 bases from V and 8 from J; bases not matched to a gene: 16. The CDR3 here is CASRSLQRGHGDEQFF. In DNA, the CDR3 is TGTGCCAGCAGGTCTTTACAGAGGGGGCATGGCGATGAGCAGTTCTTC.

V usage is TRBV3-1 (or the pseudogene TRBV3-2) and J usage is TRBJ1-3, with D unclear. Trimming removed 0 bases at V and 0 bases at J, with 9 bases between. CDR1 is LGHDT and CDR2 is YNNKEL in the germline V gene (reference sequence). The length of the CDR3 is 16 residues. CDR3: CASSQDGVYSGNTIYF. CDR3 nucleotides: TGTGCCAGCAGCCAAGATGGGGTCTACTCTGGAAACACCATATATTTT.

V usage is TRBV4-1 and J usage is TRBJ1-4; 7 bases fit TRBD1. Per the germline V gene, CDR1 is MGHRA and CDR2 is YSYEKL. The CDR3 runs to 16 residues. The junction had 10 bases not matched to a gene; V was cut back by 6 bases and J by 3 bases. CDR3 DNA sequence: TGCGCCAGCAGGCCTACAGGGGAGAAGTCTAATGAAAAACTGTTTTTT. Its protein is CASRPTGEKSNEKLFF.

The chain uses TRBV6-2 or TRBV6-3 and TRBJ2-3, with 8 bases lining up with TRBD2. Trimming removed 2 bases from V and 4 bases from J; junction bases left unmatched: 14. This CDR3 spans 18 amino acids. Germline CDR1 reads MNHEY; CDR2 reads SVGEGT. CDR3 nucleotides: TGTGCCAGCAGTTACACCCTGTTTTCGAGCGGGAGTTCAGATACGCAGTATTTT. Translation gives CASSYTLFSSGSSDTQYF.

V usage is TRBV27 and J usage is TRBJ1-5; 8 bases map to TRBD1. CDR1 and CDR2 (germline): MNHEY, SMNVEV (reference sequence). This CDR3 region has 14 residues. The J segment lost 6 bases and the V segment lost 4 bases, leaving 5 bases of the junction unmatched. The CDR3 spells CASSSTTGVQPQHF. The CDR3 nucleotides are TGTGCCAGCAGTTCAACGACAGGGGTTCAGCCCCAGCATTTT.

This sequence joins TRBV6-5 and TRBJ1-2; D perhaps matches TRBD1 (5 bases). CDR3 length: 16 amino acids. V was shortened by 0 bases and J by 4 bases, with 15 bases between the two germline ends. The germline V gene has CDR1 MNHEY and CDR2 SVGAGI. Here the CDR3 reads CASSYSTSDQGYGYTF. DNA for the CDR3: TGTGCCAGCAGTTACTCGACTTCGGATCAGGGCTATGGCTACACCTTC.

The chain carries TRBV9 and TRBJ1-2; D ambiguous. The V and J ends lost 5 bases and 1 base respectively, with 6 bases between them. The germline gives CDR1 SGDLS, CDR2 YYNGEE. The length of the CDR3 is 12 residues. CDR3 nucleotide sequence: TGTGCCAGCAGTCAGATTAACTATGGCTACACCTTC. Translated, it gives CASSQINYGYTF.

The V and J genes are TRBV7-8 and TRBJ1-1; D call uncertain. There are 13 residues in the CDR3. V lost 2 bases to trimming and J lost 1 base, with 5 bases between them. Germline loops: CDR1 SGHVS, CDR2 FQNEAQ. The CDR3 sequence: CASSLWSNTEAFF. The CDR3 DNA is TGTGCCAGCAGCTTATGGTCGAACACTGAAGCTTTCTTT.

The chain carries TRBV5-5 and TRBJ2-1; 7 nucleotides match TRBD2. V was pared by 0 bases and J by 5 bases, with 5 bases of the junction left unmatched. Per germline, CDR1 SGHKS and CDR2 YYEKEE (reference sequence). This CDR3 has 15 amino acids. The CDR3 sequence is CASSLGLAVDNEQFF. CDR3 DNA sequence: TGTGCCAGCAGCTTGGGGCTAGCGGTCGACAATGAGCAGTTCTTC.

The rearrangement links TRBV29-1 to TRBJ2-2, with TRBD2 matching 12 bases. After removal of 2 bases from V and 9 bases from J, the junction contained 10 bases not matched to a gene. The germline V gene has CDR1 SQVTM and CDR2 ANQGSEA. This CDR3 is 16 amino acids long. CDR3 bases: TGCAGCGTTGAAAGGTCGACTAGCGGGAGAGGCCGGGAGCTGTTTTTT. Its translation is CSVERSTSGRGRELFF.

V gene TRBV5-1 combines with J gene TRBJ1-3; D is uncertain. The CDR3 runs 16 residues. Germline CDR1 SGHRS, CDR2 YFSETQ. V was clipped by 0 bases and J by 1 base, with 11 bases between them. CDR3: CASSLAAVDSGNTIYF. DNA for the CDR3: TGCGCCAGCAGCTTGGCCGCTGTAGATTCTGGAAACACCATATATTTT.

The chain has TRBV7-9 and TRBJ1-5; D uncertain. Germline CDR1 reads SEHNR; CDR2 reads FQNEAQ (reference sequence). V was pared by 1 base and J by 4 bases, with 11 bases between. The CDR3 spans 15 residues. Here the CDR3 reads CASSLGNGRNQPQHF. CDR3 coding DNA: TGTGCCAGCAGCTTAGGTAACGGTAGAAATCAGCCCCAGCATTTT.

The chain uses TRBV5-1 and TRBJ2-5, with TRBD2 identical over 10 bases. Germline V gene sequence: CDR1 SGHRS, CDR2 YFSETQ. J gave up 5 bases and V 4 bases, and 11 bases lay outside the gene matches. This CDR3 spans 16 amino acids. CDR3 region: CASSVASSGSSETQYF. CDR3 nucleotides: TGCGCCAGCAGCGTGGCCTCTAGCGGGAGTAGTGAGACCCAGTACTTC.

The chain links TRBV7-2 to TRBJ2-1, with D tentatively TRBD2 (6 bases). Germline loops: CDR1 SGHTA, CDR2 FQGNSA. The CDR3 loop spans 14 amino acids. V gave up 4 bases and J gave up 8 bases, with 15 bases separating them. CDR3 DNA: TGTGCCAGCAGCTCCCGCTCGGGAGTTGATGAGCAGTTCTTC. Translation gives CASSSRSGVDEQFF.

V and J are TRBV7-9 and TRBJ2-1; 12 nucleotides line up with TRBD1. Germline V gene sequence: CDR1 SEHNR, CDR2 FQNEAQ (reference sequence). There are 16 residues in the CDR3. The ends lost 7 bases at V and 8 bases at J; junction bases unmatched: 12. DNA of the CDR3: TGTGCCAGCATAACCACCGGGACAGGGGGCTGGGATGAGCAGTTCTTC. Amino acids: CASITTGTGGWDEQFF.

V usage is TRBV2 and J usage is TRBJ1-1; TRBD1 matches 9 bases. CDR1 and CDR2 (germline): SNHLY, FYNNEI. V was clipped by 6 bases and J by 3 bases; unmatched bases: 8. CDR3 length equals 15 residues. CDR3 DNA: TGTGCCAGCAGGGGGAGAGGGACAGGGTACACTGAAGCTTTCTTT. The encoded protein is CASRGRGTGYTEAFF.

The V and J genes are TRBV6-5 and TRBJ1-1; D might be TRBD1 (5 bases). Germline loops: CDR1 MNHEY, CDR2 SVGAGI. The ends were cut back, 9 bases at V and 4 bases at J, with 12 bases in the middle. The length of the CDR3 is 12 residues. The CDR3 DNA reads as TGTGCCAGTAGATCAGGGCTCACTGAAGCTTTCTTT. Translated: CASRSGLTEAFF.

V usage is TRBV11-2 and J usage is TRBJ1-6; no definite D call. Trimming took off 2 bases at V and 0 bases at J, with 5 bases between the two ends. The germline V gene has CDR1 SGHAT and CDR2 FQNNGV. CDR3 size: 15 residues. The CDR3 nucleotides read TGTGCCAGCAGCTTAAGGAGCTCCTATAATTCACCCCTCCACTTT. The encoded protein is CASSLRSSYNSPLHF.

The chain employs TRBV6-5 and TRBJ1-1; a weak D match, TRBD1 (6 bases). CDR3 length: 14 amino acids. V was trimmed by 5 bases and J by 0 bases, leaving 10 bases between them. CDR1 MNHEY and CDR2 SVGAGI come from the germline V gene. CDR3 DNA: TGTGCCAGCAGTCCAAGGGACATGAACACTGAAGCTTTCTTT. Its protein is CASSPRDMNTEAFF.